Listed below are T cell receptor beta chains from one sample, sequenced in a study of cytomegalovirus exposure and HLA in healthy donors. TCRdb keeps only in-frame clones here, not all; method: immunoSEQ multiplex PCR. The sample shows more than 200,000 clones, 87% of them seen only once. Sequenced: PBMCs. All receptors come from a young man in good health and CMV-seropositive. Each CDR3 is given with its conserved first and last residue. The size of a clone is reported for some rows only, either as once, few or many, or as a class for expanded clones.

V gene,clone size,CDR3 protein
TRBV6-6,.,CASSYAGRQETQYF
TRBV18,.,CASSPGTGAYNEQFF
TRBV11-3,.,CASSYTANTGELFF
TRBV6-4,.,CASSATGGEYNEQFF
TRBV7-8,.,CASSHRPDGTEAFF
TRBV4-2,once,CASSQEGGTLMDGYTF
TRBV5-1,.,CASSLYARMNTEAFF
TRBV27,.,CASRGTGAMETQYF
TRBV12-5,.,CASGSQTGTYNEQFF
TRBV10-3,.,CAISETGNTIYF
TRBV6-1,.,CASTADPVYEQYF
TRBV4-1,.,CASSVGSTGPWAQYF
TRBV5-6,.,CASSGGAYRFGYTF
TRBV9,.,CASSPPWGDGYEQYF
TRBV5-1,.,CASSLDGTSYEQYF
TRBV7-9,.,CASSLAPRRKDTGELFF
TRBV4-3,few,CASSQEVSRVETQYF
TRBV28,.,CATRGEHYEQYF
TRBV19,.,CASSITGNYEQYF
TRBV6-6,.,CASTYVDLSGYTF
TRBV7-9,.,CASSLETETQYF
TRBV5-4,.,CASVTTDGEQYF
TRBV5-1,.,CASSPGPLAGRPYEQYF
TRBV7-3,.,CASSLKSGREEETQYF
TRBV27,.,CASSYKRDYYEQYF
TRBV4-2,.,CASSQISGPTYNEQFF
TRBV7-2,.,CASSLDWRPLAGREQYF
TRBV2,.,CASSPRTHYEQYF
TRBV6-1,few,CASSEERIPDEQYF
TRBV10-3,.,CAISSGVTEAFF
TRBV15,.,CATSNYPMEGNQPQHF
TRBV11-2,.,CASSFGGSLNEQFF
TRBV27,few,CASSWGAGQPQHF
TRBV7-8,few,CASSLISSYEQYF
TRBV5-1,.,CASSVPGPNNEQFF
TRBV27,once,CASSLWPLQETQYF
TRBV5-4,many,CASSTVRGTAIGYGYTF
TRBV9,.,CASSVATAGGQPQHF
TRBV5-1,once,CASSPDPSSGANVLTF
TRBV2,.,CASSDLGRVGGYTF
TRBV13,.,CASSRGLAEETQYF
TRBV30,.,CAWMASYTGELFF
TRBV6-5,.,CASSHRGVYGYTF
TRBV27,few,CASGREVHNEQFF
TRBV9,.,CASSSQTSSENEQFF
TRBV7-9,.,CASSFTSAPYEQYF
TRBV27,.,CASKGGPGQPQHF
TRBV4-1,.,CASSQLTNYEQYF
TRBV15,.,CATSRDSSGSSYEQYF
TRBV7-2,few,CASSLDASGAYEQYF
TRBV2,.,CASSFGGQDNQPQHF
TRBV7-9,.,CASTAYEQYF
TRBV5-6,.,CASRGGSYEQYF
TRBV5-6,.,CASSLETGSGQERETQYF
TRBV28,.,CASSLRQGWTDTQYF
TRBV4-3,.,CASSQEWDTGELFF
TRBV30,.,CAWSVTGLGYEQYF
TRBV5-4,.,CASSLDRGIGYTF
TRBV4-2,once,CASSQGDRAQETQYF
TRBV6-1,.,CASSEDWAYGYTF